This TCR beta chain was retrieved from a study of blood T cell repertoires in COVID-19. V was pared by 1 base and J by 3 bases, with 9 bases of the junction left unmatched. In germline, CDR1 is SGHVS, CDR2 FQNEAQ. CDR3 length: 17 amino acids. This clone was counted once. The repertoire was sequenced with immunoSEQ multiplex PCR; TCRdb's copy has only in-frame clones and lacks some. This repertoire shows about 170,000 clones, approximately 88% found once; its top ten account for more than 7%. The chain links TRBV7-8 to TRBJ1-5; 7 bases agree with TRBD1. The specimen sequenced was peripheral blood. This TCR was sampled from a woman of 80 years or more with active or convalescent COVID-19. For the CDR3, the DNA is TGTGCCAGCAGCTTAGACCCTGGGACAGCCTACAATCAGCCCCAGCATTTT. This gives the protein CASSLDPGTAYNQPQHF.